This T cell receptor beta chain stems from a study of control samples from healthy donors and cancer patients. TCRdb's copy holds only in-frame clones and misses some; the assay was immunoSEQ multiplex PCR. The table records about 410,000 clones, about 93% of them present only once. CDR1 SGDLS and CDR2 YYNGEE come from the germline V gene. Germline trimming cut 3 bases from V and 1 base from J; bases unmatched to any gene: 4. CDR3 length equals 16 residues. This clonotype originated in a man in his forties or fifties with head and neck cancer. The J gene is TRBJ2-6, the V gene TRBV9, with TRBD1 identical over 7 bases. The sample consisted of PBMCs. The CDR3 spells CASSADRASGANVLTF. The CDR3 DNA follows: TGTGCCAGCAGCGCCGACAGGGCTTCTGGGGCCAACGTCCTGACTTTC.